This entry is about one TCR beta chain. The record originates from a study of blood T cell repertoires in COVID-19. Turning to the study itself: Specimens from acute and convalescent COVID-19 originated in the United States, Italy and Spain. T cells, B-cell-depleted T cells, or PBMCs supplied cDNA or gDNA.

Followed longitudinally, the Seattle patients had been enrolled during active infection. Original analysis: Scientists estimated how many nucleated cells there were by amplifying reference gene primers. TCRdb keeps only in-frame clones here, not all; method: immunoSEQ multiplex PCR. V and J calls and clone size come straight from that table; D and trimming were deduced from the DNA. Among roughly 300,000 clones listed, about nine tenths were seen once. CDR1 and CDR2 from the germline V gene are MNHEY and SVGAGI. Trimming left V 5 bases short and J 2 bases short, with 10 bases between. The CDR3 sequence is 13 residues long.

This receptor was taken from a woman in her twenties or thirties with COVID-19, enrolled during active disease. Sequenced material: peripheral blood. The chain couples TRBV6-5 to TRBJ2-7; the D gene is possibly TRBD1 (5 bases). CDR3 sequence: CASSPTATYEQYV. In DNA, the CDR3 is TGTGCCAGCAGTCCGACAGCAACCTACGAGCAGTACGTC.